This entry describes one T cell receptor beta chain. Its antigen is unidentified. This sample stems from a study of response to subunit inactivated influenza vaccine. Study findings and constraints: The study's authors posited that every seasonal influenza vaccination enlists few new T cells.

The ends were cut back, 1 base at V and 7 bases at J, with 8 bases in the middle. Germline values: CDR1 LNHNV, CDR2 YYDKDF (reference sequence). CDR3 size: 12 residues. TCRdb independently ran MiXCR on the RT-PCR reads; one entry per CDR3 protein. The sample has about 780,000 distinct CDR3 sequences, around a sixth seen once; the top ten hold roughly a tenth. The rearrangement links TRBV15 to TRBJ2-7; D not certain. This clonotype was obtained from a man aged 50-60 years who received an inactivated influenza vaccine. Source: PBMCs from blood, taken more than 4 days after vaccination. CDR3 protein: CATSRGLEEQYF. CDR3 coding DNA: TGTGCCACCAGCAGAGGCCTGGAGGAGCAGTACTTC.